The next 30 T cell receptor beta chains were all read from a single sample in a study of T-cell memory formation after mild COVID-19. TCRdb itself ran the 5' RACE reads through MiXCR, one entry per CDR3 protein. The table includes around 300,000 distinct CDR3 sequences, less than 20% detected once. The specimen was PBMCs or a T cell subset sorted from them (not recorded which). These receptor sequences come from a man in his late teens or twenties who had mild COVID-19 (a few samples of this study predate the infection). Cell type and time point are not known.

This clonotype was counted only a few times. V and J are TRBV6-4 and TRBJ2-1; 8 bases are a match to TRBD2. Germline V lookup: CDR1 MRHNA, CDR2 SNTAGT. J was trimmed by 7 bases and V by 6 bases; bases with no gene match: 14. The length of the CDR3 is 16 residues. The CDR3 loop is CASSPHIGGAINEQFF. CDR3 in DNA: TGTGCCAGCAGCCCCCATATCGGGGGGGCTATAAATGAGCAGTTCTTC.

The chain couples TRBV3-1 to TRBJ2-3; 7 bases are shared with TRBD2. Unmatched junction bases numbered 2, after V lost 3 bases and J lost 2 bases. The CDR3 loop spans 14 amino acids. Germline values: CDR1 LGHDT, CDR2 YNNKEL (reference sequence). Here the CDR3 DNA reads TGTGCCAGCAGCCACGGGGACTACACAGATACGCAGTATTTT. This gives the protein CASSHGDYTDTQYF.

The chain joins TRBV6-5 to TRBJ2-1, with 7 bases identical to TRBD1. CDR1 MNHEY and CDR2 SVGAGI come from the germline V gene. This CDR3 spans 15 amino acids. V was clipped by 6 bases and J by 4 bases; unmatched bases: 9. CDR3 in amino acids: CASSRSWGQYNEQFF. The CDR3 DNA sequence: TGTGCCAGCAGCCGCAGCTGGGGACAGTACAATGAGCAGTTCTTC.

In the case of this clonotype: Since the CDR3 does not end with the conserved phenylalanine or tryptophan, this likely comes from a read error. The V and J genes are TRBV5-1 and TRBJ2-1; perhaps D is TRBD1 or TRBD2 (5 bases each). CDR3 length equals 15 residues. Trimming pared 5 bases from V and 2 bases from J, leaving 14 bases between. Looked up from germline, CDR1 is SGHRS and CDR2 is YFSETQ. The CDR3 loop is CASSLGLAAYNEQFL. The DNA for the CDR3 is TGCGCCAGCAGTCTGGGGCTAGCCGCCTACAATGAGCAGTTCTTA.

The J gene is TRBJ1-4, the V gene TRBV11-3, with 9 bases fitting TRBD1. Germline assignment: CDR1 SGHNT and CDR2 YENEEA. V dropped 5 bases and J dropped 8; count of bases not matched to a gene: 6. The CDR3 contains 14 residues. In DNA, the CDR3 is TGTGCCAGCAGCCGAACAGGGGGCAGGGAAAAACTGTTTTTT. Residues: CASSRTGGREKLFF.

In its sample, this clonotype was seen a few times. The V gene is TRBV7-2, the J gene TRBJ1-1, with TRBD1 matching over 10 bases. In germline, CDR1 is SGHTA, CDR2 FQGNSA. Losses at the gene ends were 5 bases for V and 5 bases for J; bases not matched to a gene: 8. The CDR3 sequence is 15 residues long. The CDR3 loop reads CASSGLGQGETEAFF. For the CDR3, the DNA is TGTGCCAGCAGCGGCCTAGGACAGGGGGAGACTGAAGCTTTCTTT. Drawing the rest from reference TRBV7-2 and TRBJ1-1, the complete variable domain is GAGVSQSPSNKVTEKGKDVELRCDPISGHTALYWYRQSLGQGLEFLIYFQGNSAPDKSGLPSDRFSAERTGGSVSTLTIQRTQQEDSAVYLCASSGLGQGETEAFFGQGTRLTVV.

This clonotype was seen a handful of times. This chain uses TRBV7-9 with TRBJ2-1; the D is unclear. V was shortened by 5 bases and J by 4 bases, with 9 bases between the two germline ends. The CDR3 runs to 13 residues. The germline gives CDR1 SEHNR, CDR2 FQNEAQ (reference sequence). In DNA, the CDR3 is TGTGCCAGCAGCCAAGGTAGTTACAATGAGCAGTTCTTC. Encoded protein: CASSQGSYNEQFF.

A few counts support this clonotype. V gene TRBV7-9 combines with J gene TRBJ1-6; D not resolved. The germline V gene encodes CDR1 SEHNR and CDR2 FQNEAQ (reference sequence). Trimming pared 2 bases from V and 12 bases from J, leaving 8 bases between. The CDR3 consists of 12 residues. CDR3 coding DNA: TGTGCCAGCAGCTTAATTGGGGAACCCCTCCACTTT. Translating gives CASSLIGEPLHF.

CDR3 in DNA: TGTGCCAGCAGGTCGGGGGGCGTATACGCCGGGGAGCTGTTTTTT. Its translation: CASRSGGVYAGELFF. This sequence joins TRBV6-2 or TRBV6-3 and TRBJ2-2, with a possible D match to TRBD2 (7 bases). Germline V gene data show CDR1 as MNHEY and CDR2 as SVGEGT. V lost 6 bases and J 6 bases, leaving 17 bases between the germline ends. The CDR3 runs to 15 residues.

The chain couples TRBV6-2 or TRBV6-3 to TRBJ2-5; possible D gene TRBD2, 6 bases. The CDR3 is 14 residues long. The ends were cut back, 8 bases at V and 1 base at J, with 14 bases in the middle. Germline V CDR1 and CDR2: MNHEY, SVGEGT. The CDR3 loop reads CASCAGSIQETQYF. The CDR3 coding sequence is TGTGCCAGCTGCGCGGGGTCCATCCAAGAGACCCAGTACTTC.

This clonotype was detected only a few times. This chain joins TRBV12-3 or TRBV12-4 and TRBJ2-2, with D possibly being TRBD2 (5 bases). The CDR3 loop spans 12 amino acids. CDR3 DNA: TGTGGTGGGAGAGGGAACACCGGGGAGCTGTTTTTT. Amino acids: CGGRGNTGELFF.

The genes are TRBV7-6 and TRBJ2-7; D is possibly TRBD1 (6 bases). Germline V gene lookup returns CDR1 SGHVS and CDR2 FNYEAQ. The CDR3 spans 16 residues. The germline V and J ends were trimmed by 2 bases and 7 bases, with 21 bases remaining between them. The CDR3 region is CASSLSPRTAFREQYF. The CDR3 DNA sequence: TGTGCCAGCAGCTTATCCCCCCGGACAGCTTTTAGGGAGCAGTACTTC.

This clonotype was observed a handful of times. The chain uses TRBV20-1 and TRBJ2-1; TRBD2 agrees at 9 bases. Germline CDR1 DFQATT, CDR2 SNEGSKA (reference sequence). Losses at the gene ends were 1 base for V and 9 bases for J; bases not matched to a gene: 4. This CDR3 contains 13 residues. This CDR3 is CSARGLAGTEQFF. In DNA, the CDR3 is TGCAGTGCTAGAGGGCTAGCGGGGACTGAGCAGTTCTTC.

This clonotype has more than one count but fewer than ten. The chain carries TRBV2 and TRBJ1-1; maybe TRBD1 (5 bases). The CDR3 spans 12 residues. Trimming removed 7 bases at V and 2 bases at J, with 8 bases between. Germline loops: CDR1 SNHLY, CDR2 FYNNEI. In nucleotides, the CDR3 is TGTGCCAGCACGGGGGAAAACACTGAAGCTTTCTTT. This gives the protein CASTGENTEAFF.

The chain employs TRBV3-1 and TRBJ2-1; D is possibly TRBD1 or TRBD2 (5 bases each). Germline CDR1 reads LGHDT; CDR2 reads YNNKEL (reference sequence). The V gene lost 6 bases and the J gene lost 3 bases, with 9 bases spanning the gap. This CDR3 spans 13 amino acids. In DNA form, the CDR3 reads TGTGCCAGCAGAGTTGGGGGCTACAATGAGCAGTTCTTC. Translated, it gives CASRVGGYNEQFF.

This clonotype was picked up a small number of times. The V gene is TRBV3-1, the J gene TRBJ2-7; possible D gene TRBD2, 6 bases. The germline gives CDR1 LGHDT, CDR2 YNNKEL (reference sequence). CDR3 length: 14 residues. Trimming removed 3 bases at V and 4 bases at J, with 13 bases between. The CDR3 DNA reads TGTGCCAGCAGCCATACTACAGGAGGGTACGAGCAGTACTTC. Translated, it gives CASSHTTGGYEQYF.

The V call is TRBV11-2, the J call TRBJ2-2; D is ambiguous. Germline lookup yields CDR1 SGHAT and CDR2 FQNNGV. The CDR3 extends over 11 amino acids. V shed 5 bases and J shed 11 bases, with 9 bases lying between them. The CDR3: CASSQYSELFF. For the CDR3, the DNA is TGTGCCAGCAGCCAATACAGCGAGCTGTTTTTT.

The chain carries TRBV28 and TRBJ2-3; 10 nucleotides align to TRBD1. The V gene end was trimmed by 5 bases and the J gene end by 0 bases; junction bases not matched to a gene: 5. The length of the CDR3 is 16 residues. Germline V lookup: CDR1 MDHEN, CDR2 SYDVKM. The CDR3 nucleotides read TGTGCCAGCAGTCTGTCGGGACAGGGGAGCACAGATACGCAGTATTTT. Translating gives CASSLSGQGSTDTQYF.

This clonotype was picked up a small number of times. The rearrangement links TRBV7-9 to TRBJ1-1; no clear D gene. Germline V gives CDR1 SEHNR, CDR2 FQNEAQ (reference sequence). Trimming left V 5 bases short and J 0 bases short, with 4 bases between. CDR3 length equals 12 residues. The CDR3 sequence: CASSGMNTEAFF. The CDR3, as DNA: TGTGCCAGCAGCGGAATGAACACTGAAGCTTTCTTT.

CDR3 coding DNA: TGTGCCAGCAGCCGCTCCCGGGATACCGGGGAGCTGTTTTTT. Protein: CASSRSRDTGELFF. The J gene is TRBJ2-2, the V gene TRBV7-2, with D possibly TRBD2 on 5 matching bases. Trimming stripped 5 bases from V and 5 bases from J, with 12 bases between. Germline V gene data show CDR1 as SGHTA and CDR2 as FQGNSA. This CDR3 is built from 14 residues.

This chain links TRBV4-3 with TRBJ1-2; 11 bases align to TRBD1. This CDR3 comprises 17 residues. Unmatched junction bases numbered 13, after V lost 4 bases and J lost 6 bases. Germline V gene sequence: CDR1 LGHNA, CDR2 YSLEER. The CDR3 DNA follows: TGCGCCAGCAGCCGAGAGACAAGGGACAGGGGGATTCATGGCTACACCTTC. Amino acids: CASSRETRDRGIHGYTF.

The chain recombines TRBV5-5 with TRBJ2-1; D is unresolved. Trimming took 0 bases from V and 8 from J, leaving 6 bases between them. CDR1 SGHKS and CDR2 YYEKEE come from the germline V gene (reference sequence). The CDR3 has 12 residues. Here the CDR3 reads CASSLGADEQFF. The DNA for the CDR3 is TGTGCCAGCAGCTTGGGTGCGGATGAGCAGTTCTTC.

This clonotype has just a few counts. The chain has TRBV20-1 and TRBJ1-2; D is unresolved. The germline V gene has CDR1 DFQATT and CDR2 SNEGSKA (reference sequence). Trimming left V 0 bases short and J 3 bases short, with 8 bases between. The CDR3 sequence is 13 residues long. DNA of the CDR3: TGCAGTGCTAGAGAGCCCGGCGACTATGGCTACACCTTC. The encoded protein is CSAREPGDYGYTF.

The V and J genes are TRBV29-1 and TRBJ1-1, with TRBD1 matching 9 bases. After removal of 7 bases from V and 3 bases from J, the junction contained 6 bases not matched to a gene. Germline V gene sequence: CDR1 SQVTM, CDR2 ANQGSEA. This CDR3 spans 13 amino acids. The CDR3 DNA follows: TGCAGCGCCGTGACAGGGGGGCACACTGAAGCTTTCTTT. This sequence encodes CSAVTGGHTEAFF. The full variable domain, rest sourced from reference TRBV29-1 and TRBJ1-1, is SAVISQKPSRDICQRGTSLTIQCQVDSQVTMMFWYRQQPGQSLTLIATANQGSEATYESGFVIDKFPISRPNLTFSTLTVSNMSPEDSSIYLCSAVTGGHTEAFFGQGTRLTVV.

This clonotype was picked up many times. The rearrangement links TRBV7-9 to TRBJ2-5; 8 nucleotides align to TRBD2. Germline V gene sequence: CDR1 SEHNR, CDR2 FQNEAQ (reference sequence). The V gene end was trimmed by 8 bases and the J gene end by 5 bases; junction bases not matched to a gene: 7. This CDR3 has 13 residues. The CDR3 here is CASRGGARETQYF. The CDR3, as DNA: TGTGCCAGCCGGGGGGGGGCTCGGGAGACCCAGTACTTC.

This clonotype was found a few times. V and J are TRBV21-1 and TRBJ2-3. TRBV21-1 counts as a pseudogene. CDR3 size: 17 residues. DNA of the CDR3: TGTGCCAGCAGCAAAGAGTGGCAAGGGTCTTCTGTAGATACGCAGTATTTT. Amino acids: CASSKEWQGSSVDTQYF.

V is TRBV4-2 and J is TRBJ2-7, with D perhaps matching TRBD1 (7 bases). The CDR3 consists of 14 residues. The V end was cut by 5 bases, the J end by 2 bases, with 13 bases between. The germline V gene encodes CDR1 LGHNA and CDR2 YNFKEQ. The CDR3 DNA follows: TGTGCCAGCAGCACTGCGGGACAGACCTACGAGCAGTACTTC. Translated: CASSTAGQTYEQYF.

This clonotype has a handful of counts. The chain links TRBV7-9 to TRBJ2-5, with D possibly TRBD2 on 5 matching bases. Trimming pared 10 bases from V and 5 bases from J, leaving 14 bases between. The germline gives CDR1 SEHNR, CDR2 FQNEAQ (reference sequence). This CDR3 spans 12 amino acids. The CDR3 loop reads CATDLSGETQYF. In DNA form, the CDR3 reads TGTGCCACCGACCTGTCGGGGGAGACCCAGTACTTC.

The rearrangement joins TRBV4-3 to TRBJ2-1, with D possibly being TRBD1 or TRBD2 (5 bases each). The CDR3 length is 15 residues. V dropped 4 bases and J dropped 6 bases, with 16 bases sitting between them. Per germline, CDR1 LGHNA and CDR2 YSLEER. CDR3 amino acids: CASSLQGVVRNEQFF. The CDR3 coding sequence is TGCGCCAGCAGCCTGCAGGGAGTTGTACGCAATGAGCAGTTCTTC.

This chain links TRBV7-8 with TRBJ2-7; TRBD1 is a possible D gene (6 bases). There are 13 residues in the CDR3. Germline CDR1 is SGHVS and CDR2 is FQNEAQ. The DNA for the CDR3 is TGTGCGACCAGGGGCAGCAACTCCTACGAGCAGTACTTC. Its protein is CATRGSNSYEQYF.